This TCR beta chain was captured by sequencing in a study of cytomegalovirus exposure and HLA in healthy donors. Study details: Of the donors genotyped, approximately 400 in all, 65% to 90% fell in the Caucasian-associated ancestry cluster.

It was with 60 Vbeta and 13 Jbeta primers that the PCR ran. In the original processing: Later, tens of millions of unique TCR beta chains were counted in an analysis, and some 11 million of them were shared. The protocol was immunoSEQ multiplex PCR, while the TCRdb copy is restricted to in-frame clones and leaves out a portion. The V and J calls and clone size were taken over from that table, and D and trimming were inferred from the DNA. The sample consists of some 110,000 clones, over 75% of them appearing once. Regarding this clone: What it binds is not known.

The germline gives CDR1 MNHEY, CDR2 SMNVEV (reference sequence). The CDR3 has 15 residues. V lost 4 bases and J lost 6, with 19 bases in between. Study-wide results and limits: Analysis was carried out at a later point, and it linked a missense DCLRE1C variant to TCR beta V- and J-gene trimming.

The material sequenced was PBMCs. The source of this sequence is a woman aged 40 to 49 in good health and CMV-seropositive. The rearrangement links TRBV27 to TRBJ2-7, with D perhaps matching TRBD2 (6 bases). As DNA, the CDR3 is TGTGCCAGCAGTTCACCGGGACTTCCTCTCGTCGAGCAGTACTTC. Amino acid sequence: CASSSPGLPLVEQYF.